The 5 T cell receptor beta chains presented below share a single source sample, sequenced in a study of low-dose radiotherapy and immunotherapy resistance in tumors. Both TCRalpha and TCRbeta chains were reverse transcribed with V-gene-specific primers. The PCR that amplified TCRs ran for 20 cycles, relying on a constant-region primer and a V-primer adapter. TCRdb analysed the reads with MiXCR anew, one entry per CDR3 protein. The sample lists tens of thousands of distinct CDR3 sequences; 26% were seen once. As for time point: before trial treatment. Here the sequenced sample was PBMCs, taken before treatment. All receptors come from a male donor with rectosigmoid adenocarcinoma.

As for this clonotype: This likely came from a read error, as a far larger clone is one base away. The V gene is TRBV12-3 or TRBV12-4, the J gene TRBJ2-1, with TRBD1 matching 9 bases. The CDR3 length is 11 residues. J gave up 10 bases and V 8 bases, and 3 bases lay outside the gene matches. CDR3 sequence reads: CASGQGNEQFF. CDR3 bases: TGTGCCAGCGGACAGGGGAACGAGCAGTTCTTC.

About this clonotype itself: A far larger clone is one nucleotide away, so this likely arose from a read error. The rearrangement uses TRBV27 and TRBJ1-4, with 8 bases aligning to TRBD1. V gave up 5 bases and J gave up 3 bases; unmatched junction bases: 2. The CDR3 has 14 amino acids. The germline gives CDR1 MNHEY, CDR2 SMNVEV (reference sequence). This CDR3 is CASSPGQANEKLFF. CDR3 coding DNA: TGTGCCAGCAGTCCGGGACAGGCTAATGAAAAACTGTTTTTT.

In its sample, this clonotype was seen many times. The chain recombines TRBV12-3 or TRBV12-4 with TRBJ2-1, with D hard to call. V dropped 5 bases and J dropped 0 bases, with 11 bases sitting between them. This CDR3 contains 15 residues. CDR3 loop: CASSRPGPSYNEQFF. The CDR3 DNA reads TGTGCCAGCAGTCGCCCGGGTCCCTCCTACAATGAGCAGTTCTTC.

CDR3 bases: TGTGCCAGCAGGAGCCCAGGGGGAGAAGCTTTCTTT. As protein: CASRSPGGEAFF. The V gene is TRBV7-2, the J gene TRBJ1-1; 7 nucleotides align to TRBD1. The germline CDR1 and CDR2 sequences are SGHTA and FQGNSA. CDR3 length: 12 residues. Trimming at V came to 6 bases and at J to 8 bases, leaving 6 bases not matched to a gene.

CDR3 in DNA: TGTGCCATCAGTGGGGACGGGAGCTATGGCTACACCTTC. Translating gives CAISGDGSYGYTF. The rearrangement uses TRBV10-3 and TRBJ1-2; perhaps TRBD1 as D (5 bases). Germline CDR1 reads ENHRY; CDR2 reads SYGVKD. The V gene lost 4 bases and the J gene lost 4 bases, with 10 bases spanning the gap. The CDR3 covers 13 residues.